This T cell receptor (beta chain) is from a study of Graves' ophthalmopathy and Graves' hyperthyroidism. Study-wide results and limits: Most thyroid clonotypes expanded beyond 0.001 frequency were also found in blood.

Amplification of the TCR beta CDR3 regions used RNA transcripts (as template). The first-round RT-PCR employed HTBI primers together with the Qiagen OneStep RT-PCR kit. A multiplex PCR was then performed as the second round. TCRdb redid the calling of the multiplex PCR reads with MiXCR, one entry per CDR3 protein. Found here are about 14,000 distinct CDR3 sequences, approximately 49% of them singletons; the top ten hold around 45%. CDR1 and CDR2 from the germline V gene are DFQATT and SNEGSKA (reference sequence). The CDR3 length is 13 residues. The ends were cut back, 3 bases at V and 0 bases at J, with 8 bases in the middle. As to this clonotype: What it recognizes is unknown.

As the starting material, 10 ml of fresh peripheral blood yielded the PBMCs. The V gene is TRBV20-1, the J gene TRBJ1-1; no firm D call. This clonotype originated in a woman aged 25 to 45 with Graves' ophthalmopathy. Sequenced input: peripheral blood. The CDR3 reads CSASRHMNTEAFF. The CDR3 bases are TGCAGTGCTAGTAGGCATATGAACACTGAAGCTTTCTTT.